This T cell receptor (beta chain) was sequenced for a study of blood T cell repertoires in COVID-19. Study-level information: Samples came from the United States, Italy and Spain, spanning acute and convalescent COVID-19.

Original data processing: Amplifying reference gene primers gave estimates of nucleated cell counts. Sequenced by immunoSEQ multiplex PCR; TCRdb stores in-frame clones only, minus some. V and J calls plus clone size are reproduced from that table; the DNA served to infer D and trimming. The repertoire includes just over 150,000 clones, roughly nine tenths of them detected once, and roughly 15% sits in the top ten. V was pared by 4 bases and J by 0 bases, with 12 bases between. The CDR3 loop spans 16 amino acids. CDR1 is KGHSH and CDR2 is LQKENI in the germline V gene. This chain connects TRBV18 to TRBJ1-4; D is perhaps TRBD1 (5 bases). The source is a woman aged 40 to 50 with acute or convalescent COVID-19. Input material: peripheral blood. For the CDR3, the DNA is TGTGCCAGCTCACTGGACACCGGTGCAACTAATGAAAAACTGTTTTTT. Translation gives CASSLDTGATNEKLFF.